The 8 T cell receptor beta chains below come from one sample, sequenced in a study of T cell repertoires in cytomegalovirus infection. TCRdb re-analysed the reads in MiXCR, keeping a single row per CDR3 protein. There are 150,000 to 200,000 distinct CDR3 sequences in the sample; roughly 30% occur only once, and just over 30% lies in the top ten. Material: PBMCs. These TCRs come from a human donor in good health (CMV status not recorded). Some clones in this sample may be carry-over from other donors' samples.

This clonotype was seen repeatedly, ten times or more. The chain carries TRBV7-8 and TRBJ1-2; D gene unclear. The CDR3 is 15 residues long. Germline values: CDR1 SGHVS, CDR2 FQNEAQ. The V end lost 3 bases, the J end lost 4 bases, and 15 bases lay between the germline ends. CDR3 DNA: TGTGCCAGCAGCTTTAGGCTGGTCGCGGCCTATGGCTACACCTTC. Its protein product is CASSFRLVAAYGYTF.

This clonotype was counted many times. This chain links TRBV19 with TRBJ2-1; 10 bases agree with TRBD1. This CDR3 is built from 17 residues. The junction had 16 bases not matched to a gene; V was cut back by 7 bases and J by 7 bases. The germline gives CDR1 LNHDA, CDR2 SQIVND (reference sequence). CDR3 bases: TGTGCCAGTATGGGTAGAGACAGGGGGCCCCCGGCGAATGAGCAGTTCTTC. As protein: CASMGRDRGPPANEQFF.

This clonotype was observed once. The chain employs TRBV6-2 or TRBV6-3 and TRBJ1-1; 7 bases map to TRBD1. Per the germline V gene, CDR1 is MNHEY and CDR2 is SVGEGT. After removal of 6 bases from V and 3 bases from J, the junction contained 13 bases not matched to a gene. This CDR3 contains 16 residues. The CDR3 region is CASRKATGEGYTEAFF. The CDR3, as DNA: TGTGCCAGCAGAAAAGCCACAGGGGAGGGTTACACTGAAGCTTTCTTT.

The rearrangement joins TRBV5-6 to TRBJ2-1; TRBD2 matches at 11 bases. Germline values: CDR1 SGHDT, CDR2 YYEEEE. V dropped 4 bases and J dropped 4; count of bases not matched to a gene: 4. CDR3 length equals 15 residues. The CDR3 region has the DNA TGTGCCAGCAGCGAGGGACTAGCGGTTTACAATGAGCAGTTCTTC. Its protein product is CASSEGLAVYNEQFF.

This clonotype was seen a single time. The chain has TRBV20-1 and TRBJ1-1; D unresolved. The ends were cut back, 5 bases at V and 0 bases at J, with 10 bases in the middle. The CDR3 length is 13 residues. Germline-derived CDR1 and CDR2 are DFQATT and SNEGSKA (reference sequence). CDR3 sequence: CSAGKIMNTEAFF. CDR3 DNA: TGCAGTGCTGGCAAAATTATGAACACTGAAGCTTTCTTT.

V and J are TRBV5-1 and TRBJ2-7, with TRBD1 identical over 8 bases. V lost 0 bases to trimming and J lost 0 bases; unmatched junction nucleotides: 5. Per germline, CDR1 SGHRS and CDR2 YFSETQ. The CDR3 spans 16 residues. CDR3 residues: CASSLVDRASSYEQYF. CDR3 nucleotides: TGCGCCAGCAGCTTGGTGGACAGGGCAAGCTCCTACGAGCAGTACTTC.

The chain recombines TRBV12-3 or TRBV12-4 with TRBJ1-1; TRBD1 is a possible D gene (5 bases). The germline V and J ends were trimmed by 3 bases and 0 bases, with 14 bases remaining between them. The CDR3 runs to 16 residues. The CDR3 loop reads CASSFLTDLMNTEAFF. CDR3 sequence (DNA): TGTGCCAGCAGTTTCTTGACAGACTTAATGAACACTGAAGCTTTCTTT.

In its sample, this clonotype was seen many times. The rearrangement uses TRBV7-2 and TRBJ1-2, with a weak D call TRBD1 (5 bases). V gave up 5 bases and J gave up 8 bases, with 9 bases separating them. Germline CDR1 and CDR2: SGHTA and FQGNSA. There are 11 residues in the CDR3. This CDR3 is CASSPGRGYTF. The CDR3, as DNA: TGTGCCAGCAGCCCGGGGCGAGGCTACACCTTC.